The rows below give T cell receptor beta chains drawn from one sample of a study of blood T cell repertoires in COVID-19. Measured with immunoSEQ multiplex PCR; TCRdb has only the in-frame clones, and not every one. The repertoire holds approximately 24,000 clones, with under 90% as singletons. The sequencing sample was made of peripheral blood. These receptors came from a human donor in a cohort sampled during active COVID-19. The conserved cysteine and the conserved F or W are not part of the CDR3 here. The order of the fields is V gene, CDR3 protein.

TRBV11-3,ASSYEQGYEQY
TRBV3-1/TRBV3-2,ASSQGGTENGYT
TRBV9,ASSVTTSGYNEQF
TRBV6-5,ASSKDRGDEQY
TRBV24-1,ATSNGEGYNEQF
TRBV6-4,ASSDSGAASYNEQF
TRBV30,AWSVRQINQPQH
TRBV27,ASSPILPQGAIIDGYT
TRBV7-8,ASSLEIGVGYT
TRBV7-9,ASSHTRGELQPQH
TRBV11-2,ASSLTSGNFGELF
TRBV21-1,ASNGLAGYYEQY
TRBV2,ASSLLAGATDTQY
TRBV29-1,SVGRREGQPQH
TRBV19,ASSIGQGYEQY
TRBV30,AWSRGPGAAEKLF
TRBV29-1,SVNHRREAQY
TRBV11-2,ASSKTGQGSFEEAF
TRBV29-1,SVELNKGGTEAF
TRBV29-1,SVGLADDYEQY
TRBV10-3,AISESASSGSNEQF
TRBV4-2,ASSQGRGQEGYEQY
TRBV19,ATTSGSLSGELF
TRBV30,AWTPLGAGQPQH
TRBV4-3,ASSQDVDRGETQY
TRBV7-3,ASSAGTGTGELF
TRBV5-1,ASSPVTNTEAF
TRBV29-1,SVAQASEKLF
TRBV19,ASRMTGSNNSPLH
TRBV28,ASRLSGTGFEKLF
TRBV18,ASCRATNEKLF
TRBV5-1,ASRISGSGNEQF
TRBV6-2/TRBV6-3,ASSSRKNTEAF
TRBV2,ASRLQGPYEQY
TRBV11-2,ASSLATGAYEQY
TRBV4-3,ASSQVGRGGMGEKLF
TRBV27,ASSSTYEQY
TRBV7-3,ASRSPAGVQETQY
TRBV7-2,ASSLSVGNLQETQY
TRBV7-2,ASSLGGGSSYNSPLH
TRBV9,ASSEGIAGGAKRYNEQF
TRBV4-2,ASSQERSEKLF
TRBV5-5,ASSFAGQYGYT
TRBV30,AWMVGGGAEAF